The clone carrying this T cell receptor beta chain was seen ten or more times. Its specificity is unknown. The observed sequence ends 3 residues before the CDR3 terminus, with the missing tail filled in from the germline J gene. Most patients and controls had Caucasian heritage. This entry comes from a study of T cell clonality in common variable immunodeficiency. Notes on the study in general: In common variable immunodeficiency, TCR beta chains reportedly carried fewer deletions and N-nucleotide insertions. CVID subjects shared fewer TCRbeta clones than healthy controls did.

Equal genomic DNA amounts from CVID and control samples were sequenced. Repertoires were generated with immunoSEQ multiplex PCR, while TCRdb's copy carries only in-frame clones and drops some. The repertoire has tens of thousands of clones, none seen only once; the ten largest take approximately 5.9%. This CDR3 spans 13 amino acids. V was trimmed by 6 bases and J by 2 bases, leaving 11 bases between them. The germline V gene has CDR1 WNHNN and CDR2 SYGVQD (reference sequence). The sequencing input was peripheral blood mononuclear cells. This clonotype was sampled from a person aged 18 to 75 in good health. This rearrangement joins TRBV10-1 to TRBJ2-7; no clear D. This CDR3 is CASRKTLTYEQYF. CDR3 bases read: TGCGCCAGCAGGAAGACTCTGACCTACGAG.